Listed below are T cell receptor beta chains from one sample, sequenced in a study of regulatory T cells in long-lasting Graves disease. TCRdb independently ran MiXCR on the multiplex PCR reads; one entry per CDR3 protein. Of a few hundred thousand distinct CDR3 sequences listed, around 11% are singletons. In addition, the sample was reused for a study of T cells in Graves' hyperthyroidism and ophthalmopathy.

The sequenced sample was peripheral blood mononuclear cells (PBMCs), obtained at new diagnosis, from a patient treated with antithyroid drugs. The receptors stem from a woman under 30 with Graves disease. CDR3s include the opening cysteine and the closing phenylalanine or tryptophan. The order of the fields is CDR3 protein, CDR3 DNA, V gene, J gene, clone size, D gene. The D gene is left open where the match is weak. The size of a clone is reported for some rows only, either as once, few or many, or as a class for expanded clones.

cdr3_aa: CASSDEYETGLGNQPQHF
cdr3_nt: TGTGCCAGCAGCGACGAGTACGAGACAGGGCTTGGCAATCAGCCCCAGCATTTT
v_call: TRBV5-8
j_call: TRBJ1-5
clone_size: -
d_call: TRBD1

cdr3_aa: CASSFSGGTVYNEQFF
cdr3_nt: TGTGCCAGCAGCTTTAGTGGCGGGACTGTCTACAATGAGCAGTTCTTC
v_call: TRBV7-9
j_call: TRBJ2-1
clone_size: many
d_call: -

cdr3_aa: CASSIDSGLGWNTEAFF
cdr3_nt: TGTGCCAGTAGTATAGATTCAGGGTTGGGTTGGAACACTGAAGCTTTCTTT
v_call: TRBV19
j_call: TRBJ1-1
clone_size: many
d_call: -

cdr3_aa: CAGSPGVAGRADEQYF
cdr3_nt: TGCGCCGGCAGCCCAGGAGTGGCGGGAAGGGCGGACGAGCAGTACTTC
v_call: TRBV4-3
j_call: TRBJ2-7
clone_size: few
d_call: -

cdr3_aa: CASSRTQGPLRAQYF
cdr3_nt: TGTGCCAGCAGCCGGACACAGGGGCCGCTCAGGGCCCAGTACTTC
v_call: TRBV7-2
j_call: TRBJ2-5
clone_size: many
d_call: TRBD1

cdr3_aa: CSAREAGLYGYTF
cdr3_nt: TGCAGTGCTAGAGAGGCAGGACTCTATGGCTACACCTTC
v_call: TRBV20-1
j_call: TRBJ1-2
clone_size: -
d_call: -

cdr3_aa: CASLEGLNEKLFF
cdr3_nt: TGTGCCAGCCTAGAGGGGCTTAATGAAAAACTGTTTTTT
v_call: TRBV28
j_call: TRBJ1-4
clone_size: -
d_call: -

cdr3_aa: CASSFPSWGTEPEKLFF
cdr3_nt: TGTGCCAGCAGTTTCCCCTCGTGGGGGACAGAGCCTGAAAAACTGTTTTTT
v_call: TRBV12-3/TRBV12-4
j_call: TRBJ1-4
clone_size: many
d_call: TRBD1

cdr3_aa: CATWTPYSNQPQHF
cdr3_nt: TGTGCCACCTGGACACCCTATAGCAATCAGCCCCAGCATTTT
v_call: TRBV10-3
j_call: TRBJ1-5
clone_size: many
d_call: -

cdr3_aa: CATSRETGQIYGYTF
cdr3_nt: TGTGCCACCAGCAGAGAGACAGGGCAAATCTATGGCTACACCTTC
v_call: TRBV15
j_call: TRBJ1-2
clone_size: few
d_call: TRBD1

cdr3_aa: CASSGGLWLTGELFF
cdr3_nt: TGTGCCAGCAGTGGGGGCTTATGGTTGACCGGGGAGCTGTTTTTT
v_call: TRBV28
j_call: TRBJ2-2
clone_size: many
d_call: -

cdr3_aa: CATNDSGASGSPLNEQFF
cdr3_nt: TGTGCCACCAATGATTCTGGTGCTAGCGGGAGTCCCCTCAATGAGCAGTTCTTC
v_call: TRBV24-1
j_call: TRBJ2-1
clone_size: -
d_call: TRBD2

cdr3_aa: CASSFTRGTQYF
cdr3_nt: TGTGCCAGCAGTTTCACCAGGGGGACCCAGTACTTC
v_call: TRBV6-2/TRBV6-3
j_call: TRBJ2-5
clone_size: many
d_call: -

cdr3_aa: CATSANLGAEIQYF
cdr3_nt: TGTGCCACCAGCGCGAATCTAGGGGCAGAGATTCAGTACTTC
v_call: TRBV15
j_call: TRBJ2-4
clone_size: many
d_call: -

cdr3_aa: CATSDLGGSGDHVQYF
cdr3_nt: TGTGCCACCAGTGATTTGGGGGGGTCGGGTGACCACGTGCAGTATTTT
v_call: TRBV24-1
j_call: TRBJ2-3
clone_size: many
d_call: -